Below are 23 T cell receptor beta chains sequenced from a single sample in a study of CD8 T cells in Susac syndrome. The RNA, 0.5 to 1 ug, was put through reverse transcription using random hexamers. TCRdb used MiXCR to reprocess the immunoSEQ multiplex PCR reads, holding one entry per CDR3 protein. The top ten hold around 0.12% of the sample, which has about 120,000 distinct CDR3 sequences, 85% to 95% seen once. The sample was CD8+ T cells from PBMCs. These receptors all come from a human donor in good health.

In the case of this clonotype: An end of the junction differs from the germline gene, which may be a read error. The chain has TRBV28 and TRBJ1-3, with 7 bases identical to TRBD1. Germline CDR1 MDHEN, CDR2 SYDVKM. The CDR3 has 15 amino acids. This chain's CDR3 is CASSVRTGSGNTIYF. In DNA, the CDR3 is TGTGCCAGCAGTGTTCGGACAGGATCTGGTAACACCATATATTTT.

The CDR3 bases are TGTGCGAGAAGTTGGCCAGTTACTTTAGCCAAAAACATTCAGTACTTC. It codes for CARSWPVTLAKNIQYF. The chain links TRBV27 to TRBJ2-4, with D unclear. In germline, CDR1 is MNHEY, CDR2 SMNVEV (reference sequence). The CDR3 spans 16 residues.

The DNA for the CDR3 is TGCAGTGCCGACCGGCCAGGGGGCACCGGGGAGCTGTTTTTT. This translates into CSADRPGGTGELFF. The chain uses TRBV20-1 and TRBJ2-2; 7 bases align to TRBD1. Trimming removed 6 bases from V and 4 bases from J; junction bases left unmatched: 8. The CDR3 is made up of 14 amino acids. Germline loops: CDR1 DFQATT, CDR2 SNEGSKA (reference sequence).

The chain joins TRBV5-1 to TRBJ1-1; 7 nucleotides line up with TRBD1. The CDR3 loop spans 13 amino acids. Germline loops: CDR1 SGHRS, CDR2 YFSETQ. The V and J ends lost 4 bases and 4 bases, in that order; junction bases with no gene match: 4. CDR3 sequence (DNA): TGCGCCAGCAGCGTACAGGGGTTCACTGAAGCTTTCTTT. Protein sequence: CASSVQGFTEAFF.

V gene TRBV18 combines with J gene TRBJ2-2; D gene unclear. Looked up from germline, CDR1 is KGHSH and CDR2 is LQKENI. CDR3 length equals 13 residues. V shed 0 bases and J shed 5 bases, with 4 bases lying between them. CDR3 nucleotide sequence: TGTGCCAGCTCACCACCGATGACCGGGGAGCTGTTTTTT. This sequence encodes CASSPPMTGELFF.

This clonotype was seen just once. The chain joins TRBV6-6 to TRBJ2-1, with a tentative D call TRBD2 (7 bases). Trimming removed 6 bases from V and 4 bases from J, with 16 bases in between. This CDR3 has 15 amino acids. The germline gives CDR1 MNHNY, CDR2 SVGAGI (reference sequence). The DNA of the CDR3 is TGTGCCAGCAGCGGGGAGGGGGGGCCGTACAATGAGCAGTTCTTC. Encoded protein: CASSGEGGPYNEQFF.

The rearrangement joins TRBV7-2 to TRBJ2-7; TRBD1 matches 9 bases. The length of the CDR3 is 14 residues. Trimming removed 7 bases from V and 9 bases from J; junction bases left unmatched: 13. The V gene's germline CDR1 is SGHTA and CDR2 FQGNSA. The CDR3 sequence: CASTWTGTGNWQYF. The CDR3 DNA reads as TGTGCCAGCACCTGGACCGGGACAGGGAATTGGCAGTACTTC.

The V call is TRBV30, the J call TRBJ2-7; 9 bases map to TRBD2. Germline V gene sequence: CDR1 GTSNPN, CDR2 SVGIG (reference sequence). V lost 4 bases, J lost 6 bases, and 10 bases stayed unmatched. The CDR3 is 14 residues long. CDR3 in amino acids: CAWMKRREGLEQYF. As DNA, the CDR3 is TGTGCCTGGATGAAGAGGCGGGAGGGGCTCGAGCAGTACTTC. The entire variable domain, with the rest obtained from reference TRBV30 and TRBJ2-7, is as follows: SQTIHQWPATLVQPVGSPLSLECTVEGTSNPNLYWYRQAAGRGLQLLFYSVGIGQISSEVPQNLSASRPQDRQFILSSKKLLLSDSGFYLCAWMKRREGLEQYFGPGTRLTVT.

The CDR3 region is CSQDRRSYEQYF. The CDR3 DNA reads as TGCAGCCAAGACAGACGCTCCTACGAGCAGTACTTC. The chain combines TRBV20-1 with TRBJ2-7; D is possibly TRBD1 (5 bases). This CDR3 comprises 12 residues. Germline V gene data show CDR1 as DFQATT and CDR2 as SNEGSKA (reference sequence).

The gene calls are TRBV7-2 and TRBJ2-5; TRBD1 might be the D (5 bases). Germline assignment: CDR1 SGHTA and CDR2 FQGNSA. The ends were cut back, 1 base at V and 4 bases at J, with 13 bases in the middle. This CDR3 has 15 amino acids. CDR3 in DNA: TGTGCCAGCAGCTTAGGCGGCCAGGGCAGAGAGACCCAGTACTTC. It encodes CASSLGGQGRETQYF.

The CDR3 region is CSARGTGDPYEQYF. The CDR3 DNA reads TGCAGTGCTAGAGGGACAGGGGACCCCTACGAGCAGTACTTC. The gene calls are TRBV20-1 and TRBJ2-7; the match to TRBD1 covers 9 bases. V was clipped by 1 base and J by 2 bases; unmatched bases: 3. The CDR3 covers 14 residues. Germline CDR1 DFQATT, CDR2 SNEGSKA (reference sequence).

This chain links TRBV4-3 with TRBJ2-1, with TRBD2 matching over 12 bases. J gave up 10 bases and V 1 base, and 5 bases lay outside the gene matches. The CDR3 has 15 amino acids. Germline V gives CDR1 LGHNA, CDR2 YSLEER. CDR3: CASSQVTSGRSEQFF. The CDR3 DNA sequence: TGCGCCAGCAGCCAAGTCACTAGCGGGAGGAGCGAGCAGTTCTTC.

The chain has TRBV23-1 and TRBJ1-5, with unresolved D. TRBV23-1 is an ORF, and what it does is uncertain. The V end lost 8 bases, the J end lost 0 bases, and 11 bases lay between the germline ends. The CDR3 contains 14 residues. The CDR3 DNA is TGCGCCAGCCTCCTGGGCCCTAGCAATCAGCCCCAGCATTTT. Its protein is CASLLGPSNQPQHF.

This clonotype appeared a single time. V is TRBV7-9 and J is TRBJ2-7, with 7 positions matching TRBD1. J gave up 1 base and V 5 bases, and 20 bases lay outside the gene matches. Looked up from germline, CDR1 is SEHNR and CDR2 is FQNEAQ (reference sequence). CDR3 length equals 19 residues. CDR3 nucleotide sequence: TGTGCCAGCAGCGGGGCGGACAGGTCCGCCGGGCCTCCGTCCTACGAGCAGTACTTC. Residues: CASSGADRSAGPPSYEQYF.

CDR3 nucleotides: TGTGCCAGCAGCCCATCAGGGGGCACGACAGATACGCAGTATTTT. Its translation: CASSPSGGTTDTQYF. The chain links TRBV7-3 to TRBJ2-3, with 8 bases lining up with TRBD1. With V trimmed by 5 bases and J by 3 bases, 7 bases remained unmatched. The V gene's germline CDR1 is SGHTA and CDR2 FQGTGA. The CDR3 is 15 residues long. Together with reference TRBV7-3 and TRBJ2-3, the CDR3 gives the full variable domain: GAGVSQTPSNKVTEKGKYVELRCDPISGHTALYWYRQSLGQGPEFLIYFQGTGAADDSGLPNDRFFAVRPEGSVSTLKIQRTERGDSAVYLCASSPSGGTTDTQYFGPGTRLTVL.

In its sample, this clonotype was seen a few times. V gene TRBV6-2 or TRBV6-3 combines with J gene TRBJ1-1, with D uncertain. The CDR3 has 11 residues. The ends were cut back, 8 bases at V and 2 bases at J, with 6 bases in the middle. Germline-derived CDR1 and CDR2 are MNHEY and SVGEGT. In DNA, the CDR3 is TGTGCCAGCCACAGCAACACTGAAGCTTTCTTT. It codes for CASHSNTEAFF.

This chain joins TRBV30 and TRBJ2-5, with a possible D match to TRBD2 (6 bases). Between the trimmed V and J ends, which lost 3 bases and 4 bases, there was a span of 12 bases. Looked up from germline, CDR1 is GTSNPN and CDR2 is SVGIG (reference sequence). The CDR3 covers 13 residues. DNA of the CDR3: TGTGCCTGGAGGTTCTTCGGGGGAGAGACCCAGTACTTC. This sequence encodes CAWRFFGGETQYF.

The chain combines TRBV7-9 with TRBJ1-3; D is unresolved. V was clipped by 3 bases and J by 9 bases, with 15 bases between them. CDR1 and CDR2 from the germline V gene are SEHNR and FQNEAQ (reference sequence). The length of the CDR3 is 14 residues. The CDR3 coding sequence is TGTGCCAGCAGCTTGATGGAGGTCCCGAGCACCATATATTTT. It translates to CASSLMEVPSTIYF.

This chain connects TRBV14 to TRBJ2-7; the D is unclear. Trimming removed 0 bases at V and 6 bases at J, with 9 bases between. Per the germline V gene, CDR1 is SGHDN and CDR2 is FVKESK. This CDR3 region has 13 residues. In DNA, the CDR3 is TGTGCCAGCAGCCAAGATTCCCGGCGCGAGCAGTACTTC. The encoded protein is CASSQDSRREQYF.

The chain uses TRBV29-1 and TRBJ1-1; tentatively, D is TRBD1 (5 bases). Germline V lookup: CDR1 SQVTM, CDR2 ANQGSEA. V lost 3 bases, J lost 0 bases, and 11 bases lay in between. The length of the CDR3 is 14 residues. The CDR3 sequence is CSVDGTGMNTEAFF. CDR3 sequence (DNA): TGCAGCGTTGATGGAACAGGAATGAACACTGAAGCTTTCTTT.

Concerning this clonotype: One junction end does not reproduce the germline sequence, and a read error may be involved. The gene calls are TRBV25-1 and TRBJ1-1; TRBD1 matches at 11 bases. CDR1 and CDR2 from the germline V gene are MGHDK and SYGVNS. The CDR3 runs to 13 residues. The CDR3 DNA is TGTGCCAGCAGTGCCCACACCGGGACAGGGGGTTCTTTT. This codes for CASSAHTGTGGSF.

The chain carries TRBV7-9 and TRBJ2-1; possibly TRBD2 for D (5 bases). This CDR3 is built from 15 residues. Germline V gene lookup returns CDR1 SEHNR and CDR2 FQNEAQ (reference sequence). Trimming took 3 bases from V and 3 from J, leaving 12 bases between them. Written as DNA, the CDR3 is TGTGCCAGCAGCTTCCTCTCAGGAGGCTACAATGAGCAGTTCTTC. Translation gives CASSFLSGGYNEQFF.

The chain uses TRBV29-1 and TRBJ2-2; 10 nucleotides match TRBD2. The germline V gene encodes CDR1 SQVTM and CDR2 ANQGSEA. Trimming took 0 bases from V and 6 from J; bases not matched to a gene: 7. CDR3 size: 16 residues. The CDR3 bases are TGCAGCGTTGAAGATCCGGCTAGCGGGAGACCCGGGGAGCTGTTTTTT. Translated, it gives CSVEDPASGRPGELFF.